This T cell receptor (beta chain) emerged from a study of blood T cell repertoires in COVID-19. Only a few counts were recorded for this clone. Per germline, CDR1 SGHAT and CDR2 FQNNGV. This CDR3 region has 13 residues. V was pared by 3 bases and J by 1 base, with 6 bases between. Some clones are missing from TCRdb's copy, which holds only in-frame ones; the method was immunoSEQ multiplex PCR. The data show hundreds of thousands of clones, about nine tenths seen once. V gene TRBV11-2 combines with J gene TRBJ1-1; unclear D gene. Sequences were obtained from PBMCs or T cells enriched from blood (not recorded which). The source of this sequence is a woman aged 25 to 39 with acute COVID-19. In DNA, the CDR3 is TGTGCCAGCAGCTTTACCGGGAACACTGAAGCTTTCTTT. Amino acids: CASSFTGNTEAFF. The whole variable domain, filled in from reference TRBV11-2 and TRBJ1-1, reads EAGVAQSPRYKIIEKRQSVAFWCNPISGHATLYWYQQILGQGPKLLIQFQNNGVVDDSQLPKDRFSAERLKGVDSTLKIQPAKLEDSAVYLCASSFTGNTEAFFGQGTRLTVV.